Included here is one T cell receptor beta chain sequence, with context. As handled by the study authors: From reference gene primer amplification, estimates of nucleated cell counts were derived. Assay: immunoSEQ multiplex PCR; the TCRdb copy retains only in-frame clones and omits some. That table gives V, J and clone size, and the DNA gave D and trimming. The sample has hundreds of thousands of clones; 80% to 85% are singletons. The CDR3 covers 16 residues. The V and J ends lost 0 bases and 5 bases, in that order; junction bases with no gene match: 5. Germline V gene data show CDR1 as MNHEY and CDR2 as SVGAGI. The data were obtained in a study of blood T cell repertoires in COVID-19. Study in general: Specimens from acute and convalescent COVID-19 originated in the United States, Italy and Spain. Nucleic acid was either cDNA or gDNA, and it came from T cells, B-cell-depleted T cells, or PBMCs.

The chain recombines TRBV6-5 with TRBJ1-4; TRBD1 matches at 8 bases. This TCR derives from a man aged 25 to 40 with active or convalescent COVID-19. Sequenced material: peripheral blood. DNA for the CDR3: TGTGCCAGCAGTTACTCATCAGGGGGCGTAAATGAAAAACTGTTTTTT. It specifies CASSYSSGGVNEKLFF.